A single sample is the source of the 15 T cell receptor beta chains below, sequenced in a study of T cell responses to AZD1222 COVID-19 vaccine. Assay used: immunoSEQ multiplex PCR; TCRdb lists only in-frame clones, some missing. The sample gives roughly 150,000 clones, roughly 92% of which show up once; less than 2.5% is in the top ten. Material: peripheral blood, obtained on day 0 of AZD1222 vaccination. The source is an adult in good health.

The J gene is TRBJ2-3, the V gene TRBV9; tentative D call: TRBD1 (5 bases). This CDR3 has 15 residues. CDR1 is SGDLS, CDR2 YYNGEE, per germline. The V end lost 0 bases, the J end lost 5 bases, and 13 bases lay between the germline ends. DNA of the CDR3: TGTGCCAGCAGCGTAGTGGCTCAGGGAATAGATACGCAGTATTTT. Its translation is CASSVVAQGIDTQYF.

The chain is built from TRBV7-9 and TRBJ2-4; D perhaps matches TRBD2 (5 bases). The CDR3 is 13 residues long. Looked up from germline, CDR1 is SEHNR and CDR2 is FQNEAQ (reference sequence). V was cut by 5 bases and J by 6 bases, with 11 bases left in between. The CDR3 loop reads CASSPDWRNIQYF. In DNA, the CDR3 is TGTGCCAGCAGCCCGGACTGGCGAAACATTCAGTACTTC. Full variable domain (remainder filled in from reference TRBV7-9 and TRBJ2-4): DTGVSQNPRHKITKRGQNVTFRCDPISEHNRLYWYRQTLGQGPEFLTYFQNEAQLEKSRLLSDRFSAERPKGSFSTLEIQRTEQGDSAMYLCASSPDWRNIQYFGAGTRLSVL.

This chain links TRBV10-3 with TRBJ1-4; D not resolved. This CDR3 spans 15 amino acids. Trimming shortened V by 3 bases and J by 0 bases, and 8 bases separated the two germline ends. Germline CDR1 ENHRY, CDR2 SYGVKD. The CDR3 DNA reads as TGTGCCATCAGTGACAGGAGATCAACTAATGAAAAACTGTTTTTT. Protein product: CAISDRRSTNEKLFF.

This rearrangement joins TRBV28 to TRBJ2-1; TRBD2 aligns across 9 bases. Germline CDR1 and CDR2: MDHEN and SYDVKM. This CDR3 contains 14 residues. J gave up 3 bases and V 10 bases, and 7 bases lay outside the gene matches. The DNA for the CDR3 is TGTGCCACCGGGCTAGCGGGGAACTACAATGAGCAGTTCTTC. Amino acids: CATGLAGNYNEQFF.

The chain has TRBV19 and TRBJ2-1; D unclear. Trimming took off 3 bases at V and 5 bases at J, with 20 bases between the two ends. The CDR3 contains 17 residues. From germline, CDR1 is LNHDA and CDR2 SQIVND (reference sequence). The CDR3 DNA follows: TGTGCCAGTAGTATCGGGCCTAGGCCACCGCCAAACAATGAGCAGTTCTTC. Residues: CASSIGPRPPPNNEQFF.

This chain links TRBV10-3 with TRBJ2-4; D is possibly TRBD2 (6 bases). Trimming cost V 3 bases and J 0 bases, with 9 bases left between them. Germline V CDR1 and CDR2: ENHRY, SYGVKD. The CDR3 is 15 residues long. The CDR3 reads CAISDGSGAKNIQYF. CDR3 in DNA: TGTGCCATCAGTGATGGTAGCGGAGCCAAAAACATTCAGTACTTC.

J is TRBJ1-4 and V is TRBV19; D unclear. This CDR3 comprises 14 residues. In germline, CDR1 is LNHDA, CDR2 SQIVND (reference sequence). Trimming pared 7 bases from V and 0 bases from J, leaving 9 bases between. The CDR3: CASTPGSTNEKLFF. In nucleotides, the CDR3 is TGTGCCAGTACTCCGGGATCAACTAATGAAAAACTGTTTTTT.

The V gene is TRBV13, the J gene TRBJ2-7; D is unresolved. V lost 6 bases and J lost 3, with 15 bases in between. The CDR3 has 14 residues. Germline lookup yields CDR1 PRHDT and CDR2 FYEKMQ (reference sequence). CDR3 region: CASRRAVARYEQYF. CDR3 nucleotide sequence: TGTGCCAGCAGAAGGGCGGTGGCACGCTACGAGCAGTACTTC.

The chain uses TRBV5-1 and TRBJ2-1; 9 bases are shared with TRBD2. J lost 5 bases, V lost 5 bases, and 8 bases had no gene match. CDR3 size: 15 residues. CDR1 is SGHRS and CDR2 is YFSETQ in the germline V gene. Here the CDR3 DNA reads TGCGCCAGCAGGGATCTAGCGGGGTCAAACAATGAGCAGTTCTTC. Translating it yields CASRDLAGSNNEQFF. The full variable domain, rest sourced from reference TRBV5-1 and TRBJ2-1, is KAGVTQTPRYLIKTRGQQVTLSCSPISGHRSVSWYQQTPGQGLQFLFEYFSETQRNKGNFPGRFSGRQFSNSRSEMNVSTLELGDSALYLCASRDLAGSNNEQFFGPGTRLTVL.

CDR3 in amino acids: CASSSAGTFPRGYTF. CDR3 nucleotides: TGTGCCAGCAGTTCAGCCGGGACCTTCCCTCGAGGCTACACCTTC. The rearrangement joins TRBV27 to TRBJ1-2; tentatively, D is TRBD1 (5 bases). From germline, CDR1 is MNHEY and CDR2 SMNVEV (reference sequence). V lost 4 bases and J lost 8, with 20 bases in between. The CDR3 length is 15 residues.

V and J are TRBV28 and TRBJ2-7; D might be TRBD2 (6 bases). Germline CDR1 and CDR2: MDHEN and SYDVKM. The CDR3 length is 15 residues. Trimming cost V 0 bases and J 3 bases, with 12 bases left between them. In DNA, the CDR3 is TGTGCCAGCAGTTTATGGGGACTCAGGAGCTACGAGCAGTACTTC. It yields the protein CASSLWGLRSYEQYF.

This clone was observed a single time. The CDR3 sequence is CASQDDSNQPQHF. The CDR3 coding sequence is TGTGCCAGCCAAGACGATAGCAATCAGCCCCAGCATTTT. The V gene is TRBV6-5, the J gene TRBJ1-5; D remains unclear. V was trimmed by 8 bases and J by 0 bases, leaving 8 bases between them. In germline, CDR1 is MNHEY, CDR2 SVGAGI. This CDR3 is built from 13 residues.

This rearrangement joins TRBV6-5 to TRBJ1-1; D is undetermined. Germline lookup yields CDR1 MNHEY and CDR2 SVGAGI. V was cut by 1 base and J by 6 bases, with 9 bases left in between. CDR3 size: 13 residues. CDR3 sequence (DNA): TGTGCCAGCAGTTACTTCTCGGGGTCTGAAGCTTTCTTT. This translates into CASSYFSGSEAFF.

The V gene is TRBV10-3, the J gene TRBJ2-3, with 11 bases matching TRBD2. Looked up from germline, CDR1 is ENHRY and CDR2 is SYGVKD. The CDR3 totals 15 residues. The trim removed 4 bases at V and 3 bases at J, leaving 3 bases unmatched. The CDR3 bases are TGTGCCATCAGTGTACTAGCGGGAGTGACAGATACGCAGTATTTT. Translation: CAISVLAGVTDTQYF.

The chain couples TRBV7-9 to TRBJ1-2; no definite D call. Germline assignment: CDR1 SEHNR and CDR2 FQNEAQ (reference sequence). V gave up 7 bases and J gave up 8 bases, with 20 bases separating them. The CDR3 length is 14 residues. In nucleotides, the CDR3 is TGTGCCAGCACCCTCCGGGAGACTGCGGGAGGCTACACCTTC. This codes for CASTLRETAGGYTF. The variable domain in full, with the rest retrieved from reference TRBV7-9 and TRBJ1-2, is DTGVSQNPRHKITKRGQNVTFRCDPISEHNRLYWYRQTLGQGPEFLTYFQNEAQLEKSRLLSDRFSAERPKGSFSTLEIQRTEQGDSAMYLCASTLRETAGGYTFGSGTRLTVV.